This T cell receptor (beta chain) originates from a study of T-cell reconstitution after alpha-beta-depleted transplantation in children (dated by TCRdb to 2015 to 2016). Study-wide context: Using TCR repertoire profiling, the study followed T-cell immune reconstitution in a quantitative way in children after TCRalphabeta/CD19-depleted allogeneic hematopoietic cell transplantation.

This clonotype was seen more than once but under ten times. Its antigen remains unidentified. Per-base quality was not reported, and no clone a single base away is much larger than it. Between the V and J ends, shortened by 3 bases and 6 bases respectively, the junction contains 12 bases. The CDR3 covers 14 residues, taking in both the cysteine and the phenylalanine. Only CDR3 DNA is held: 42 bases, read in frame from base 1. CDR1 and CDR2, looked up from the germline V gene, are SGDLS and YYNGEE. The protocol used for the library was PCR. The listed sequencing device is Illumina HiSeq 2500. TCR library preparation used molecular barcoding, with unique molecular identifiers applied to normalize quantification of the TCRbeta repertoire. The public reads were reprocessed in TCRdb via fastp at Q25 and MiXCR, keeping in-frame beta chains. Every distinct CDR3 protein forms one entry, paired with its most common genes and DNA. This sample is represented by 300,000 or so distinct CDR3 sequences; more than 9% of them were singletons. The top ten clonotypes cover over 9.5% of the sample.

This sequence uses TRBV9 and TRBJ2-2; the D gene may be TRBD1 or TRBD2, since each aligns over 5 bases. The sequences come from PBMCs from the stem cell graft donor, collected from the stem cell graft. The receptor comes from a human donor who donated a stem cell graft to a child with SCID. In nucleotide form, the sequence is TGTGCCAGCAGCGCCGGGGCCGGGGCCGGGGAGCTGTTTTTT. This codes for CASSAGAGAGELFF.